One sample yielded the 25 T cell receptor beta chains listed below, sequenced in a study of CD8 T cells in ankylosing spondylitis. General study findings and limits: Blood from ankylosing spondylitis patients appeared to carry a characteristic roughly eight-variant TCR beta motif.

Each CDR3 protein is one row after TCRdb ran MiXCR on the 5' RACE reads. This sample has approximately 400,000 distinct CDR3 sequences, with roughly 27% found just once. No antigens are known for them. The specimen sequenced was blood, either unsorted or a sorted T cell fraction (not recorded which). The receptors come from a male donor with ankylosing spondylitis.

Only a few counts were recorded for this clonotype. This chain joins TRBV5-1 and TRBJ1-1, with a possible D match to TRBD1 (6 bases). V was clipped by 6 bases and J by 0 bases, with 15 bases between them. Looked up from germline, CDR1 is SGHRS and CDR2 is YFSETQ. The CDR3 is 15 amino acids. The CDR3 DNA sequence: TGCGCCAGCAAGGACAGCCCAGATATGAACACTGAAGCTTTCTTT. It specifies CASKDSPDMNTEAFF.

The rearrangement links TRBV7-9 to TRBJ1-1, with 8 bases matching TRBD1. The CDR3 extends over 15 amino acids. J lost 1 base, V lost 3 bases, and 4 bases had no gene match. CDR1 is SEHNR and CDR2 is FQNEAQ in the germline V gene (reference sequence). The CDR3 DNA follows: TGTGCCAGCAGCTTGGACAGGGATGGGAACACTGAAGCTTTCTTT. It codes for CASSLDRDGNTEAFF.

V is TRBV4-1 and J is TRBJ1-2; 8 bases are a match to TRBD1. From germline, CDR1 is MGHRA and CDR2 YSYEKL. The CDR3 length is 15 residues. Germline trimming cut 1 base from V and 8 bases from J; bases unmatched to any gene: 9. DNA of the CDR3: TGCGCCAGCAGCCAAGGAGGACAGGGAGTCGGGGGCTACACCTTC. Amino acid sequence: CASSQGGQGVGGYTF.

The chain's CDR3 is CASSLELQNQPQHF. The CDR3 bases are TGTGCCAGCAGCTTAGAGTTGCAGAATCAGCCCCAGCATTTT. The chain employs TRBV7-2 and TRBJ1-5; D unresolved. The CDR3 loop spans 14 amino acids. The V and J ends lost 1 base and 4 bases respectively, with 8 bases between them. The germline V gene has CDR1 SGHTA and CDR2 FQGNSA.

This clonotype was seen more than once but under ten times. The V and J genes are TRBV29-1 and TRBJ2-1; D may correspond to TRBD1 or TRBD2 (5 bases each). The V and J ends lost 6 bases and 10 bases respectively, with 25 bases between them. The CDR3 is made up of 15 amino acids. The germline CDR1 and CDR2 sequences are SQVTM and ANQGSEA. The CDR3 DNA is TGCAGCGTGACCCTCCGGGACCATCCAGGGCGCGAGCAGTTCTTC. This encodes CSVTLRDHPGREQFF.

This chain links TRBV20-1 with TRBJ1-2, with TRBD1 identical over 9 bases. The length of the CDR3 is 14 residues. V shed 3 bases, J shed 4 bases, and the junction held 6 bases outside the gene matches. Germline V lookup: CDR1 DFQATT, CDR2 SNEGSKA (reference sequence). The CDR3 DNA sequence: TGCAGTGCTAGGCTGACAGGGGGGGTCTATGGCTACACCTTC. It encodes CSARLTGGVYGYTF.

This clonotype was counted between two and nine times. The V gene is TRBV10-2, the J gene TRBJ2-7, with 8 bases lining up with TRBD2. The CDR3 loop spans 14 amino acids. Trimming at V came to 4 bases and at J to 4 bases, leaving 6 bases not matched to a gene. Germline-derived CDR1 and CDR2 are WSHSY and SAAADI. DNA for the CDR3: TGCGCCAGCAGTGCCCCCACTAGCGGTTACGAGCAGTACGTC. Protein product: CASSAPTSGYEQYV.

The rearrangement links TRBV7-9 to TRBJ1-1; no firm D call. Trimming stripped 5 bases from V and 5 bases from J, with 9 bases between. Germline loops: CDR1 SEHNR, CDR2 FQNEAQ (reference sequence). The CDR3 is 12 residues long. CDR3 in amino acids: CASSPIITEAFF. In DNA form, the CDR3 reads TGTGCCAGCAGCCCCATTATAACTGAAGCTTTCTTT.

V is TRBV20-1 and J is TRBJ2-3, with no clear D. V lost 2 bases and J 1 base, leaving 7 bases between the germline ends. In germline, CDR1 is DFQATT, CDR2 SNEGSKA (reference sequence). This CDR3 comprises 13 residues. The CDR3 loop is CSARRAGTDTQYF. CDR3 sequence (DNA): TGCAGTGCTAGACGGGCGGGCACAGATACGCAGTATTTT.

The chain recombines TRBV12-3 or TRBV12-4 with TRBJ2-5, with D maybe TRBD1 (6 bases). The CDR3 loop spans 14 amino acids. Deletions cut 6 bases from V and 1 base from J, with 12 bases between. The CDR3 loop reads CASRPGTSQETQYF. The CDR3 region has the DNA TGTGCCAGCAGACCCGGGACAAGCCAAGAGACCCAGTACTTC.

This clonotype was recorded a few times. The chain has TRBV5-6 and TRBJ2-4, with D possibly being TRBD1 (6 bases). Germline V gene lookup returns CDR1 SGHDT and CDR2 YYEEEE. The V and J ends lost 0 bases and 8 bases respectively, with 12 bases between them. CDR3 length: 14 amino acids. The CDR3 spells CASSLGSQGHIQYF. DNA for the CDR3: TGTGCCAGCAGCTTGGGTTCACAGGGCCACATTCAGTACTTC. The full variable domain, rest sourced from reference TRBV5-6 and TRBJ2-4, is DAGVTQSPTHLIKTRGQQVTLRCSPKSGHDTVSWYQQALGQGPQFIFQYYEEEERQRGNFPDRFSGHQFPNYSSELNVNALLLGDSALYLCASSLGSQGHIQYFGAGTRLSVL.

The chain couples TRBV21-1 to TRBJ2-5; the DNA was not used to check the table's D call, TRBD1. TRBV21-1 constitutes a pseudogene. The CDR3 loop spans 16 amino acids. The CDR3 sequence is CASSMAPRGVGETQYF. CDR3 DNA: TGTGCCAGCAGCATGGCTCCCAGGGGTGTTGGGGAGACCCAGTACTTC.

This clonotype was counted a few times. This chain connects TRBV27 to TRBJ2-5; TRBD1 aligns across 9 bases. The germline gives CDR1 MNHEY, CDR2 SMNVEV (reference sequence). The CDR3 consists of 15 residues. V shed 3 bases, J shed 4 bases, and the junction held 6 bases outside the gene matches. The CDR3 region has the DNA TGTGCCAGCAGTTTCGGGGACAGGGTAGGAGAGACCCAGTACTTC. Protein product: CASSFGDRVGETQYF.

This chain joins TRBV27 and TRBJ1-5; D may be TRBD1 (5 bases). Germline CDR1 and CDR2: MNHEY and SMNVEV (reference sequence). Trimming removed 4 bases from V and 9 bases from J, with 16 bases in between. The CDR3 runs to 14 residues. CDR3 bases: TGTGCCAGCAGTTCGTGGCAGGGAGATTCGCCCCAGCATTTT. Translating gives CASSSWQGDSPQHF.

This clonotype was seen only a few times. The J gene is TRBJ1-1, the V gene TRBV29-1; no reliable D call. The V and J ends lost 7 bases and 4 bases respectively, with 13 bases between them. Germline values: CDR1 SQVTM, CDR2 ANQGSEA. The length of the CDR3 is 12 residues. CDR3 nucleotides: TGCAGCGCTAATACATTGAGCACTGAAGCTTTCTTT. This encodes CSANTLSTEAFF. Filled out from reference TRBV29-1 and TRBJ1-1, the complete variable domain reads SAVISQKPSRDICQRGTSLTIQCQVDSQVTMMFWYRQQPGQSLTLIATANQGSEATYESGFVIDKFPISRPNLTFSTLTVSNMSPEDSSIYLCSANTLSTEAFFGQGTRLTVV.

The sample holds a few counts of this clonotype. The CDR3 reads CASDKMLQGVDQPQHF. The CDR3 DNA follows: TGCGCCAGCGACAAAATGTTACAGGGGGTGGATCAGCCCCAGCATTTT. The chain couples TRBV5-1 to TRBJ1-5, with 8 nucleotides matching TRBD1. Germline CDR1 is SGHRS and CDR2 is YFSETQ. V lost 7 bases to trimming and J lost 5 bases; unmatched junction nucleotides: 14. The length of the CDR3 is 16 residues.

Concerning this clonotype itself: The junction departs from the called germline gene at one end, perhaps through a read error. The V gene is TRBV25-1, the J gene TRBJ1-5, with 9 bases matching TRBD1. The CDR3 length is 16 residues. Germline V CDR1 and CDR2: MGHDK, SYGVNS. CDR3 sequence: CANSGTGSLGNQPQHF. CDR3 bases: TGTGCCAACAGTGGGACAGGGTCGCTTGGCAATCAGCCCCAGCATTTT.

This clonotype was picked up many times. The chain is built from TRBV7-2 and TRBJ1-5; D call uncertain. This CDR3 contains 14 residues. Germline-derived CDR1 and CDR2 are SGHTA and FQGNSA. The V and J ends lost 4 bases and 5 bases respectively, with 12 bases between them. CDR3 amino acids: CASSWNGWDQPQHF. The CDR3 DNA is TGTGCCAGCAGCTGGAATGGCTGGGATCAGCCCCAGCATTTT.

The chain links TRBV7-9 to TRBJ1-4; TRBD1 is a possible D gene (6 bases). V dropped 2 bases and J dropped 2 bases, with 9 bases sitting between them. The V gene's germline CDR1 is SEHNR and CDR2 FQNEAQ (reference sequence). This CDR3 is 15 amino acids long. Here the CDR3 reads CASSLNRATNEKLFF. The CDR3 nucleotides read TGTGCCAGCAGCTTAAACAGGGCCACTAATGAAAAACTGTTTTTT.

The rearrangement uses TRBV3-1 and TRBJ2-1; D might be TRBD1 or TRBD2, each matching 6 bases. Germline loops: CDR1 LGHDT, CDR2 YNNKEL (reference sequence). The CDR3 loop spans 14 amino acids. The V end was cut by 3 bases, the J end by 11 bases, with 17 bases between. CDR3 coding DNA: TGTGCCAGCAGCCAGTCCGCGGTTCGGGGGCAGCAGTTCTTC. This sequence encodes CASSQSAVRGQQFF.

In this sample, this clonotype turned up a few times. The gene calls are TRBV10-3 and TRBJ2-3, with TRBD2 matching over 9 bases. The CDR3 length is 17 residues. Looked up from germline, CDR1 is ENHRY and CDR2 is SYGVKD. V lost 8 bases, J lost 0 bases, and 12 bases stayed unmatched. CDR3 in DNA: TGTGCCATCGGCGGGAGGGCCGCCTTAACTAGCACAGATACGCAGTATTTT. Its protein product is CAIGGRAALTSTDTQYF.

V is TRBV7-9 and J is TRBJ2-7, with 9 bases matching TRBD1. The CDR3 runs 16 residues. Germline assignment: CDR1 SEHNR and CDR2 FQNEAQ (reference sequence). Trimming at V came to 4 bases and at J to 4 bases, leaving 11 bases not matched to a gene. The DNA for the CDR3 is TGTGCCAGCAGCTATGCCTCCGGGACAGGGAATTACGAGCAGTACTTC. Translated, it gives CASSYASGTGNYEQYF.

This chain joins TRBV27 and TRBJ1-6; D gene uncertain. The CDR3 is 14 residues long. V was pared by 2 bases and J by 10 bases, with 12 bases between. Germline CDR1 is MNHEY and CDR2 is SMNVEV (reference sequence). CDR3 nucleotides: TGTGCCAGCAGTTTACGGGGAATAGGCTCACCCCTCCACTTT. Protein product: CASSLRGIGSPLHF.

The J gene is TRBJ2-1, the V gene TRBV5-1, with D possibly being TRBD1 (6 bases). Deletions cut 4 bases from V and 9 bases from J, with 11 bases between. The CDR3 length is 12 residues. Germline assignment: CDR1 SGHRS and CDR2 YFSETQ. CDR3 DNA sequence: TGCGCCAGCAGCCGGGACAACGGTGAGCAGTTCTTC. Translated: CASSRDNGEQFF.

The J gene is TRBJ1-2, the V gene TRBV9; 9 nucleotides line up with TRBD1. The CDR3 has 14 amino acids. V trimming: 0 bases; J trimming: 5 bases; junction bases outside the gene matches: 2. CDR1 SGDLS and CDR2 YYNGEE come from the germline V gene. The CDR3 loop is CASSVVDRGYGYTF. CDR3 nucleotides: TGTGCCAGCAGCGTAGTGGACAGGGGATATGGCTACACCTTC.